The rows below give T cell receptor beta chains drawn from one sample of a study of blood T cell repertoires in COVID-19. Data came from immunoSEQ multiplex PCR; TCRdb stores just in-frame clones and leaves some out. The sample carries over 120,000 clones, about 87% recorded once. The sample was peripheral blood. These receptors were obtained from a woman between 50 and 59 years old with active or convalescent COVID-19. CDR3s include the opening cysteine and the closing phenylalanine or tryptophan. Fields, in order: V gene, clone size, D gene, J gene, CDR3 protein, CDR3 DNA. A D gene is named only where the DNA matches it firmly. The size field is filled for only some rows; it gives once, few, many or a size class.

v_call: TRBV28
clone_size: NA
d_call: NA
j_call: TRBJ1-5
cdr3_aa: CASSFRADQPQHF
cdr3_nt: TGTGCCAGCAGTTTCAGGGCCGATCAGCCCCAGCATTTT

v_call: TRBV5-4
clone_size: few
d_call: TRBD2
j_call: TRBJ2-7
cdr3_aa: CASSLGGLAGSYEQYF
cdr3_nt: TGTGCCAGCAGCTTGGGCGGACTAGCGGGTTCCTACGAGCAGTACTTC

v_call: TRBV4-1
clone_size: NA
d_call: TRBD1
j_call: TRBJ2-1
cdr3_aa: CASSRPLDRGVWNEQFF
cdr3_nt: TGCGCCAGCAGCCGGCCCCTAGACAGGGGGGTATGGAATGAGCAGTTCTTC

v_call: TRBV9
clone_size: NA
d_call: TRBD1
j_call: TRBJ1-2
cdr3_aa: CASSDPITGGGGYGYTF
cdr3_nt: TGTGCCAGCAGCGACCCAATTACAGGGGGAGGAGGCTATGGCTACACCTTC

v_call: TRBV19
clone_size: NA
d_call: NA
j_call: TRBJ1-4
cdr3_aa: CASSLQGPGGKLFF
cdr3_nt: TGTGCCAGTAGTCTACAGGGCCCCGGGGGGAAACTGTTTTTT

v_call: TRBV19
clone_size: NA
d_call: NA
j_call: TRBJ1-1
cdr3_aa: CASNPDGGRTEAFF
cdr3_nt: TGTGCCAGTAATCCTGATGGGGGGAGGACTGAAGCTTTCTTT

v_call: TRBV7-2
clone_size: NA
d_call: NA
j_call: TRBJ2-7
cdr3_aa: CASSFYLSSYEQYF
cdr3_nt: TGTGCCAGCAGCTTTTACCTTAGCTCCTACGAGCAGTACTTC

v_call: TRBV29-1
clone_size: NA
d_call: TRBD1
j_call: TRBJ2-7
cdr3_aa: CSFWDRGRDEQYF
cdr3_nt: TGCAGCTTTTGGGACAGGGGTAGGGACGAGCAGTACTTC

v_call: TRBV18
clone_size: NA
d_call: NA
j_call: TRBJ2-3
cdr3_aa: CASSSDLPTDTQYF
cdr3_nt: TGTGCCAGCTCATCGGACTTGCCCACAGATACGCAGTATTTT

v_call: TRBV7-3
clone_size: NA
d_call: NA
j_call: TRBJ1-2
cdr3_aa: CASSPQAQDFSYGYTF
cdr3_nt: TGTGCCAGCAGCCCCCAGGCACAGGATTTCAGCTATGGCTACACCTTC

v_call: TRBV19
clone_size: once
d_call: NA
j_call: TRBJ1-1
cdr3_aa: CASSIGWAAFF
cdr3_nt: TGTGCCAGTAGTATAGGATGGGCAGCTTTCTTT

v_call: TRBV20-1
clone_size: NA
d_call: NA
j_call: TRBJ1-4
cdr3_aa: CSASAGTPNEKLFF
cdr3_nt: TGCAGTGCTAGTGCCGGGACACCTAATGAAAAACTGTTTTTT

v_call: TRBV7-8
clone_size: NA
d_call: TRBD1
j_call: TRBJ1-1
cdr3_aa: CASSPLAGTVNTEAFF
cdr3_nt: TGTGCCAGCAGCCCGCTCGCCGGGACAGTGAACACTGAAGCTTTCTTT

v_call: TRBV19
clone_size: NA
d_call: NA
j_call: TRBJ2-7
cdr3_aa: CASSMTYNSYEQYF
cdr3_nt: TGTGCCAGTAGTATGACGTACAACAGCTACGAGCAGTACTTC

v_call: TRBV5-5
clone_size: many
d_call: TRBD1
j_call: TRBJ1-1
cdr3_aa: CASSLTGAKNTEAFF
cdr3_nt: TGTGCCAGCAGCTTAACAGGGGCGAAGAACACTGAAGCTTTCTTT

v_call: TRBV9
clone_size: NA
d_call: TRBD2
j_call: TRBJ2-7
cdr3_aa: CASSVNPGLAGNEQYF
cdr3_nt: TGTGCCAGCAGCGTAAATCCGGGGCTAGCGGGGAACGAGCAGTACTTC

v_call: TRBV19
clone_size: NA
d_call: TRBD1
j_call: TRBJ1-1
cdr3_aa: CASSFTGGNTEAFF
cdr3_nt: TGTGCCAGTAGTTTTACAGGGGGTAACACTGAAGCTTTCTTT

v_call: TRBV10-3
clone_size: NA
d_call: TRBD2
j_call: TRBJ2-2
cdr3_aa: CAISGRLAGVGTGELFF
cdr3_nt: TGTGCCATCAGTGGTCGACTAGCGGGAGTGGGGACCGGGGAGCTGTTTTTT

v_call: TRBV10-3
clone_size: NA
d_call: TRBD1
j_call: TRBJ1-5
cdr3_aa: CAISEGSGGQPQHF
cdr3_nt: TGTGCCATCAGTGAGGGGTCAGGGGGTCAGCCCCAGCATTTT

v_call: TRBV5-4
clone_size: NA
d_call: TRBD2
j_call: TRBJ2-5
cdr3_aa: CASSLDGGGELQETQYF
cdr3_nt: TGTGCCAGCAGCTTGGATGGTGGGGGGGAACTTCAAGAGACCCAGTACTTC

v_call: TRBV27
clone_size: NA
d_call: TRBD1
j_call: TRBJ2-5
cdr3_aa: CASSTGNRGAETQYF
cdr3_nt: TGTGCCAGCAGCACCGGGAACAGGGGTGCGGAGACCCAGTACTTC

v_call: TRBV4-2
clone_size: medium-sized
d_call: TRBD2
j_call: TRBJ2-7
cdr3_aa: CASSQDTSGVSYEQYF
cdr3_nt: TGTGCCAGCAGCCAAGACACTAGCGGGGTTTCCTACGAGCAGTACTTC

v_call: TRBV6-4
clone_size: NA
d_call: NA
j_call: TRBJ1-5
cdr3_aa: CASKDTISNQPQHF
cdr3_nt: TGTGCCAGCAAGGACACCATAAGCAATCAGCCCCAGCATTTT